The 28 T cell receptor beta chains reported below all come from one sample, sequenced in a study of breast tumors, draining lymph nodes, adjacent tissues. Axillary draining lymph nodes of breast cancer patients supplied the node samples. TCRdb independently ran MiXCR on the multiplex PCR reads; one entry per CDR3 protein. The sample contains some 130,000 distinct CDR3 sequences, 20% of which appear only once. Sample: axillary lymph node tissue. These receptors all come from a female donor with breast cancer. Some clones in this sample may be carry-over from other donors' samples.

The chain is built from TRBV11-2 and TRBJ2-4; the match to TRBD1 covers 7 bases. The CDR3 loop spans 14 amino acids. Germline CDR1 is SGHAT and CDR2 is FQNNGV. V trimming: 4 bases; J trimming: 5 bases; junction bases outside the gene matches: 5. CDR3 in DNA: TGTGCCAGCAGCTCACAGGGGTCACAAAACATTCAGTACTTC. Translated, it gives CASSSQGSQNIQYF.

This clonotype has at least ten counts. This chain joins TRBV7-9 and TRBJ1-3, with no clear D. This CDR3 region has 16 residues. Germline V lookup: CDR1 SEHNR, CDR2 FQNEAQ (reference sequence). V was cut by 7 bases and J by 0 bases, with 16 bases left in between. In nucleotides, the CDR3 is TGTGCCAGCACCCTACTCTTTGGAAGCTCTGGAAACACCATATATTTT. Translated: CASTLLFGSSGNTIYF.

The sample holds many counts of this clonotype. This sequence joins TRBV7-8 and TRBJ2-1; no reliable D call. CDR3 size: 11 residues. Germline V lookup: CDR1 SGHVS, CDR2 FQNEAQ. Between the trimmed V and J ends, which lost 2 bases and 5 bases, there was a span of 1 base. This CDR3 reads CASSLHNEQFF. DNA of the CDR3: TGTGCCAGCAGCTTACACAATGAGCAGTTCTTC.

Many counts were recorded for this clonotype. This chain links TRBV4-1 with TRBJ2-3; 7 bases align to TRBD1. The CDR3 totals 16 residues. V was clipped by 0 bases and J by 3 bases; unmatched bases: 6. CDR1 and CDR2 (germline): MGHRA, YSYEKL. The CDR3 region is CASSQDRDSSTDTQYF. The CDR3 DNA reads TGCGCCAGCAGCCAAGATCGGGACAGCTCAACAGATACGCAGTATTTT.

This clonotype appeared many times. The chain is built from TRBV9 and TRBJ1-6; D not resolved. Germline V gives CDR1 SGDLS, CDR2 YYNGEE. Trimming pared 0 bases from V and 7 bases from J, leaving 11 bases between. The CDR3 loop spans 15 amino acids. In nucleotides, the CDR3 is TGTGCCAGCAGCGTAGCTGGAGGGATGAATTCACCCCTCCACTTT. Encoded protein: CASSVAGGMNSPLHF.

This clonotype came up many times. This chain's CDR3 is CACGVRGQYEQYF. CDR3 in DNA: TGTGCCTGTGGAGTTCGGGGACAGTACGAGCAGTACTTC. This sequence joins TRBV30 and TRBJ2-7, with 7 bases matching TRBD1. Germline loops: CDR1 GTSNPN, CDR2 SVGIG (reference sequence). The CDR3 loop spans 13 amino acids. The V segment lost 6 bases and the J segment 4 bases; nucleotides outside the gene matches: 9.

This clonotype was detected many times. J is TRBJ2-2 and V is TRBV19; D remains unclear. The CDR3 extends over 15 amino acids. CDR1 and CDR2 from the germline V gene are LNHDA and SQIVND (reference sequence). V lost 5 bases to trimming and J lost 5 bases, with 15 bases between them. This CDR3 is CASSLLGLSTGELFF. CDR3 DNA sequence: TGTGCCAGTAGTCTTTTGGGGTTGTCGACCGGGGAGCTGTTTTTT.

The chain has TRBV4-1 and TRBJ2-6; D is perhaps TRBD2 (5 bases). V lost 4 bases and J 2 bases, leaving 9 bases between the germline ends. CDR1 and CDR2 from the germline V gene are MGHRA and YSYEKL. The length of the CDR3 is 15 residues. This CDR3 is CASSPAGAGANVLTF. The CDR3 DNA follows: TGCGCCAGCAGCCCAGCCGGGGCTGGGGCCAACGTCCTGACTTTC.

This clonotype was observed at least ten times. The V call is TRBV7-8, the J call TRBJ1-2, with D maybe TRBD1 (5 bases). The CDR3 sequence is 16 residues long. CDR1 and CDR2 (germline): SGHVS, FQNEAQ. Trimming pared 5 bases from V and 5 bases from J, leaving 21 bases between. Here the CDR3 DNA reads TGTGCCAGCAGCCTCGCGCCCCAGGGATTTGGTTATGGCTACACCTTC. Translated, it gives CASSLAPQGFGYGYTF.

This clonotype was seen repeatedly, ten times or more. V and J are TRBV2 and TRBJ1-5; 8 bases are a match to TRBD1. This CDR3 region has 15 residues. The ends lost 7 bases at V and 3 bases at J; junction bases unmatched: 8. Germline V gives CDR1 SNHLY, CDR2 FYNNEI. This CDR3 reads CASKIQTGDNQPQHF. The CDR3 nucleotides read TGTGCCAGCAAGATTCAGACAGGGGACAATCAGCCCCAGCATTTT. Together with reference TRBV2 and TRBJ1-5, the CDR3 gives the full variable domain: EPEVTQTPSHQVTQMGQEVILRCVPISNHLYFYWYRQILGQKVEFLVSFYNNEISEKSEIFDDQFSVERPDGSNFTLKIRSTKLEDSAMYFCASKIQTGDNQPQHFGDGTRLSIL.

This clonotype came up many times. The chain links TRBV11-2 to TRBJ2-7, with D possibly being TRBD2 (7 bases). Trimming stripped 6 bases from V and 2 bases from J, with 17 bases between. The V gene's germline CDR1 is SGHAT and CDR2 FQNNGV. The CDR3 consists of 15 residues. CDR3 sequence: CASSRGDNGPYEQYF. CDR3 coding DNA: TGTGCCAGCAGTCGGGGGGACAATGGTCCCTACGAGCAGTACTTC.

This CDR3 is CASSLNGGGNQPQHF. The CDR3, as DNA: TGCGCCAGCAGCTTGAACGGGGGCGGTAACCAGCCCCAGCATTTT. The chain carries TRBV5-1 and TRBJ1-5, with a tentative D call TRBD1 (6 bases). The CDR3 runs to 15 residues. Germline CDR1 reads SGHRS; CDR2 reads YFSETQ. With 1 base removed from V and 7 bases from J, the gap between germline ends came to 15 bases.

CDR3 protein: CASSSDAGTYNEQFF. CDR3 nucleotide sequence: TGTGCCAGCAGCTCGGACGCTGGGACCTACAATGAGCAGTTCTTC. This rearrangement joins TRBV5-4 to TRBJ2-1, with unresolved D. Trimming took off 3 bases at V and 2 bases at J, with 12 bases between the two ends. CDR3 length equals 15 residues. Germline V lookup: CDR1 SGHNT, CDR2 YYREEE (reference sequence).

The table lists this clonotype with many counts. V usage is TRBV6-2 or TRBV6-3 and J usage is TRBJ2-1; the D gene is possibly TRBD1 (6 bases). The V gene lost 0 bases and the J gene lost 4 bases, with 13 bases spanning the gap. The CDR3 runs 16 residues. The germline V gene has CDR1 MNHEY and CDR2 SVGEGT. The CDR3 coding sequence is TGTGCCAGCAGTTACTCGGAGCGGACAGAGTACAATGAGCAGTTCTTC. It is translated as CASSYSERTEYNEQFF.

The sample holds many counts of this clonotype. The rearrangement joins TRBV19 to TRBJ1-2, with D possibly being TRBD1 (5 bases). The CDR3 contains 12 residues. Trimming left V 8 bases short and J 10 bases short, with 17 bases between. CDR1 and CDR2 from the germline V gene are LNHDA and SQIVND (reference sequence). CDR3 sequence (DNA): TGTGCCAGTTGGGGACGGTGGAGAGACTACACCTTC. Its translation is CASWGRWRDYTF.

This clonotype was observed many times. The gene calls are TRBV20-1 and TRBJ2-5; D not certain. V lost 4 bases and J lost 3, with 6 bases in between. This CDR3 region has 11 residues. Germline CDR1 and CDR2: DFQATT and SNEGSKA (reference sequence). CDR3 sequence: CSAMTKETQYF. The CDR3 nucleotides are TGCAGTGCTATGACCAAAGAGACCCAGTACTTC.

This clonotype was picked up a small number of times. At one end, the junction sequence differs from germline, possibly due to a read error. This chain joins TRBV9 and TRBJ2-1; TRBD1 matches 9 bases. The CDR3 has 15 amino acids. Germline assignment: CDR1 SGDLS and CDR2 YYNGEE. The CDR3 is CASGVMGQGGNEQFF. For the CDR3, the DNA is TGTGCCAGCGGCGTAATGGGACAGGGAGGCAATGAGCAGTTCTTC.

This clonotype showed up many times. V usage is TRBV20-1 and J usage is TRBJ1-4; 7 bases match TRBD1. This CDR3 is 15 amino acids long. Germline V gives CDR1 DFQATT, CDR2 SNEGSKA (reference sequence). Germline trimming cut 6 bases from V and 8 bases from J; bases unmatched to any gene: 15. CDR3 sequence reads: CSATYGHRGGEKLFF. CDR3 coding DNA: TGCAGTGCCACCTACGGGCACAGGGGAGGCGAAAAACTGTTTTTT.

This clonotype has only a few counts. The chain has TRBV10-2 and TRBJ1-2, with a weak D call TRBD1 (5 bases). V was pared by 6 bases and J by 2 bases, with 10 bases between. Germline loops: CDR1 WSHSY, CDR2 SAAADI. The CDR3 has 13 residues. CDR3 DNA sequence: TGCGCCAGCAGCAGAGGGGACAACTATGGCTACACCTTC. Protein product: CASSRGDNYGYTF.

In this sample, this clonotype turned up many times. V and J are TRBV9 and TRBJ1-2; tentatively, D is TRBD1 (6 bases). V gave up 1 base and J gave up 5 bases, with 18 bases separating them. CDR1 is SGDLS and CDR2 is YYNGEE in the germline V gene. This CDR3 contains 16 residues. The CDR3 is CASSVTPSRQGYGYTF. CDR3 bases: TGTGCCAGCAGCGTAACCCCGTCACGGCAGGGGTATGGCTACACCTTC.

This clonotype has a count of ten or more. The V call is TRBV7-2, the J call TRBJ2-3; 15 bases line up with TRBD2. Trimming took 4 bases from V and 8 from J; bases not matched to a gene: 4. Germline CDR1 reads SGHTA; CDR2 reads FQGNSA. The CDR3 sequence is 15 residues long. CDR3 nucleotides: TGTGCCAGCAGCTCGGGGACTAGCGGGAGGATTACGCAGTATTTT. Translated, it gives CASSSGTSGRITQYF.

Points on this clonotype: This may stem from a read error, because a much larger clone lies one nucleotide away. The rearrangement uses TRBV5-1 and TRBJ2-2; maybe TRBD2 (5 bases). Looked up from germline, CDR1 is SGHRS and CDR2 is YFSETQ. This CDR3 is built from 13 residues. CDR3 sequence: CASTGPLSGEPFF. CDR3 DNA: TGCGCCAGCACTGGGCCCCTATCCGGGGAGCCGTTTTTT. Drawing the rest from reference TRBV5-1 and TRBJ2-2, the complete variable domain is KAGVTQTPRYLIKTRGQQVTLSCSPISGHRSVSWYQQTPGQGLQFLFEYFSETQRNKGNFPGRFSGRQFSNSRSEMNVSTLELGDSALYLCASTGPLSGEPFFGEGSRLTVL.

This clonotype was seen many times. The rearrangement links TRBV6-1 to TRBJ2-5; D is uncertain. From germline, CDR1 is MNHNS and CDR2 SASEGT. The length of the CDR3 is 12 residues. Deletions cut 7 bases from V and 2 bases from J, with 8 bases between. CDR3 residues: CASTSGQETQYF. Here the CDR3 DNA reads TGTGCCAGCACCTCAGGACAAGAGACCCAGTACTTC.

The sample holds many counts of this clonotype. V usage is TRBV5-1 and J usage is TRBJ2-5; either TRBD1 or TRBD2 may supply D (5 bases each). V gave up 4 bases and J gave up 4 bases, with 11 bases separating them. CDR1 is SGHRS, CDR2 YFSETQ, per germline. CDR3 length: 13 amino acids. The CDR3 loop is CASSIGTLETQYF. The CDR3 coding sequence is TGCGCCAGCAGCATCGGGACGCTAGAGACCCAGTACTTC.

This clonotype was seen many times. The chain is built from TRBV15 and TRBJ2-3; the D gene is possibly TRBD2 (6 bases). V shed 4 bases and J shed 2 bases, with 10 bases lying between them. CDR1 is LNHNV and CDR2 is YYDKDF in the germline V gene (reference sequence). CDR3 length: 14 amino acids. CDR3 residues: CATSKIAVTDTQYF. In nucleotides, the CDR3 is TGTGCCACCAGCAAAATAGCGGTCACAGATACGCAGTATTTT.

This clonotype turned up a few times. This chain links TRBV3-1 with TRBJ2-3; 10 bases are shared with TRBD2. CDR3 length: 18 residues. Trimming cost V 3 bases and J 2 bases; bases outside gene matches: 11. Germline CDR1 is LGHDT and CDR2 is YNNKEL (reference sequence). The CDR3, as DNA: TGTGCCAGCAGCCAGGATCTTCCGGGACTAGCGAACACAGATACGCAGTATTTT. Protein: CASSQDLPGLANTDTQYF.

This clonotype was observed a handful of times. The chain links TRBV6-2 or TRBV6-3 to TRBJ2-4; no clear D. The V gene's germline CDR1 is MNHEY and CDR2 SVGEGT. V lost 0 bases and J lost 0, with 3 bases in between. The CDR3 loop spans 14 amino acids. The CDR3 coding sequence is TGTGCCAGCAGTTACTCAGTAGCCAAAAACATTCAGTACTTC. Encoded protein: CASSYSVAKNIQYF.

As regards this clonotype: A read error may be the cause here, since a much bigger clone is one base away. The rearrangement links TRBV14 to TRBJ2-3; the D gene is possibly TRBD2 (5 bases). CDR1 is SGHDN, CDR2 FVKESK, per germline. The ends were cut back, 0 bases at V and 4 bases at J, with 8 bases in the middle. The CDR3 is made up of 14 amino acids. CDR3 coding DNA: TGTGCCAGCAGCCAAGATGATAGCGCAGATACGCAGTATTTT. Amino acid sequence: CASSQDDSADTQYF.